Shown below are 14 T cell receptor beta chains from a single sample sequenced in a study of T cell changes during pregnancy in multiple sclerosis. Sequenced by immunoSEQ multiplex PCR; TCRdb stores in-frame clones only, minus some. Of approximately 36,000 clones listed, 88% are singletons. Sample: CD8+ T cells from peripheral blood mononuclear cells, taken in the third trimester of pregnancy. Receptor source: a female donor with multiple sclerosis, enrolled in a pregnancy study.

The chain couples TRBV5-6 to TRBJ2-7; 9 nucleotides match TRBD2. V trimming: 0 bases; J trimming: 3 bases; junction bases outside the gene matches: 7. Per germline, CDR1 SGHDT and CDR2 YYEEEE. This CDR3 comprises 16 residues. The CDR3 is CASSLAPSGGFYEQYF. As DNA, the CDR3 is TGTGCCAGCAGCTTGGCGCCCAGCGGGGGGTTCTACGAGCAGTACTTC.

V usage is TRBV5-8 and J usage is TRBJ2-5, with D perhaps TRBD1 (6 bases). V was shortened by 5 bases and J by 4 bases, with 24 bases between the two germline ends. This CDR3 region has 17 residues. Germline values: CDR1 SGHTS, CDR2 YDEGEE. The CDR3 nucleotides read TGTGCCAGCAGTAGTACAGGGAGCAGGGGCCAGGGAGAGACCCAGTACTTC. Residues: CASSSTGSRGQGETQYF.

The table lists this clone with a few counts. The chain has TRBV29-1 and TRBJ2-7, with a possible D match to TRBD2 (6 bases). Germline CDR1 SQVTM, CDR2 ANQGSEA. CDR3 size: 12 residues. V was pared by 4 bases and J by 3 bases, with 10 bases between. CDR3 in amino acids: CSVGPGDYEQYF. In nucleotides, the CDR3 is TGCAGCGTTGGTCCGGGGGACTACGAGCAGTACTTC.

The gene calls are TRBV4-3 and TRBJ1-2; 8 nucleotides align to TRBD1. This CDR3 spans 18 amino acids. With V trimmed by 0 bases and J by 7 bases, 16 bases remained unmatched. Germline V gene sequence: CDR1 LGHNA, CDR2 YSLEER. CDR3 nucleotide sequence: TGCGCCAGCAGCCAAGATTACGGCTCGGCCAGGGGGCCGGGTGGCTACACCTTC. Translation: CASSQDYGSARGPGGYTF.

The rearrangement uses TRBV21-1 and TRBJ1-2; whether TRBD1, the table's D call, matches the DNA was not checked. TRBV21-1 is listed as a pseudogene. The CDR3 runs to 14 residues. CDR3 amino acids: CASSPPRTDHGYTF. CDR3 nucleotide sequence: TGTGCCAGCAGCCCCCCAAGGACAGACCATGGCTACACCTTC.

The chain has TRBV19 and TRBJ1-4; D is undetermined. The V gene lost 1 base and the J gene lost 0 bases, with 12 bases spanning the gap. Germline CDR1 reads LNHDA; CDR2 reads SQIVND (reference sequence). This CDR3 comprises 17 residues. The CDR3 coding sequence is TGTGCCAGTAGTATAGTTCTGGGAGCTACAACTAATGAAAAACTGTTTTTT. This codes for CASSIVLGATTNEKLFF.

CDR3 bases: TGCGCCAGCAGCTCCACAGGGATGGGGAACACTGAAGCTTTCTTT. This encodes CASSSTGMGNTEAFF. This sequence joins TRBV5-1 and TRBJ1-1; tentative D call: TRBD1 (6 bases). Germline CDR1 and CDR2: SGHRS and YFSETQ. Trimming took off 3 bases at V and 1 base at J, with 13 bases between the two ends. The CDR3 sequence is 15 residues long.

This chain uses TRBV4-2 with TRBJ2-1; D gene unclear. The CDR3 is made up of 13 amino acids. CDR1 and CDR2 from the germline V gene are LGHNA and YNFKEQ. The V end lost 0 bases, the J end lost 6 bases, and 6 bases lay between the germline ends. DNA of the CDR3: TGTGCCAGCAGCCAAGATAAGCCCAATGAGCAGTTCTTC. Its translation: CASSQDKPNEQFF.

This clone was counted ten times or more. J is TRBJ1-5 and V is TRBV7-2; D is unresolved. Trimming cost V 4 bases and J 5 bases, with 18 bases left between them. In germline, CDR1 is SGHTA, CDR2 FQGNSA. The CDR3 spans 16 residues. CDR3 residues: CASSSPYVEGDQPQHF. CDR3 DNA: TGTGCCAGCAGCTCCCCCTACGTGGAGGGCGATCAGCCCCAGCATTTT.

The chain uses TRBV4-3 and TRBJ1-5, with D tentatively TRBD1 (5 bases). Trimming removed 0 bases from V and 0 bases from J, with 15 bases in between. The CDR3 totals 18 residues. Germline V gene lookup returns CDR1 LGHNA and CDR2 YSLEER. CDR3 residues: CASSQDWQGWVSNQPQHF. CDR3 DNA sequence: TGCGCCAGCAGCCAAGATTGGCAGGGTTGGGTTAGCAATCAGCCCCAGCATTTT.

This clone was seen just once. The V and J genes are TRBV25-1 and TRBJ2-3; possible D gene TRBD2, 5 bases. The V end was cut by 1 base, the J end by 2 bases, with 10 bases between. The CDR3 covers 15 residues. CDR1 and CDR2 (germline): MGHDK, SYGVNS. The CDR3 DNA reads as TGTGCCAGCAGTGAATTCAGCGGCCCCACAGATACGCAGTATTTT. Amino acids: CASSEFSGPTDTQYF.

In its sample, this clone was seen many times. The chain joins TRBV6-4 to TRBJ2-1; D unclear. Trimming stripped 0 bases from V and 2 bases from J, with 5 bases between. Germline assignment: CDR1 MRHNA and CDR2 SNTAGT. This CDR3 comprises 14 residues. CDR3 nucleotides: TGTGCCAGCAGTGACTCAGCCACCTACAATGAGCAGTTCTTC. Translated, it gives CASSDSATYNEQFF.

The chain joins TRBV29-1 to TRBJ1-2; unclear D gene. Trimming stripped 7 bases from V and 8 bases from J, with 20 bases between. There are 13 residues in the CDR3. CDR1 and CDR2 from the germline V gene are SQVTM and ANQGSEA. Here the CDR3 DNA reads TGCAGCGCGGAGCTAGGACTTTGGGGAGGCTACACCTTC. Its protein is CSAELGLWGGYTF.

This clone showed up just once. The V and J genes are TRBV5-1 and TRBJ1-5; D gene uncertain. The CDR3 sequence is 13 residues long. The germline CDR1 and CDR2 sequences are SGHRS and YFSETQ. V shed 7 bases and J shed 4 bases, with 12 bases lying between them. The chain's CDR3 is CASAWAINQPQHF. In DNA form, the CDR3 reads TGCGCCAGCGCATGGGCGATTAATCAGCCCCAGCATTTT. Together with reference TRBV5-1 and TRBJ1-5, the CDR3 gives the full variable domain: KAGVTQTPRYLIKTRGQQVTLSCSPISGHRSVSWYQQTPGQGLQFLFEYFSETQRNKGNFPGRFSGRQFSNSRSEMNVSTLELGDSALYLCASAWAINQPQHFGDGTRLSIL.